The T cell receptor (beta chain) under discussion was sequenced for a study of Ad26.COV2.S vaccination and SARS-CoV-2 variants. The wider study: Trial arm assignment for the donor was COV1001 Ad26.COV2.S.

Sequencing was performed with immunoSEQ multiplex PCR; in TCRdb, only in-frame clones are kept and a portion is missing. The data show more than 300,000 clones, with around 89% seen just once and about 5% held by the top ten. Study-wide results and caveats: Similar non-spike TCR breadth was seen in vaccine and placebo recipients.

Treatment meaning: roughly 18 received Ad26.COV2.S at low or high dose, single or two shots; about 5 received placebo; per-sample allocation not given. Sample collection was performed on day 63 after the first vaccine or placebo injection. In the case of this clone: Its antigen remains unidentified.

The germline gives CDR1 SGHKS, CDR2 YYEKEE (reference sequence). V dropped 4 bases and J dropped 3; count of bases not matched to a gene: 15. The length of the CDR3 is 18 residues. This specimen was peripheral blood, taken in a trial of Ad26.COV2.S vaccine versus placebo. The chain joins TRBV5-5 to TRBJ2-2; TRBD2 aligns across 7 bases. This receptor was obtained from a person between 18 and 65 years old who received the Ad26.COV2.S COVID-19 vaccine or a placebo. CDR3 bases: TGTGCCAGCAGCCCGGGACCCCCTGGCGGGAGTTACACCGGGGAGCTGTTTTTT. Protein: CASSPGPPGGSYTGELFF.